The source of this TCR beta chain is a study of blood T cell repertoires in COVID-19. Study-level information: Samples representing acute and convalescent COVID-19 were sourced from the United States, Italy and Spain. T cells, B-cell-depleted T cells, or PBMCs supplied cDNA or gDNA.

In the study's own analysis: For nucleated cells, counts were estimated from reference gene primer amplification. Clones were sequenced by immunoSEQ multiplex PCR, and TCRdb holds only the in-frame ones, with some missing. That table supplies the V and J calls and clone size; D and trimming were determined from the DNA. The repertoire holds roughly 130,000 clones, with about 76% as singletons. This CDR3 is 14 amino acids long. Germline CDR1 reads LGHDT; CDR2 reads YNNKEL (reference sequence). V was shortened by 1 base and J by 1 base, with 7 bases between the two germline ends. The rearrangement uses TRBV3-1 (or the pseudogene TRBV3-2) and TRBJ1-1; no reliable D call. The sample was peripheral blood. The sequence came from a man aged 80 or over with acute or convalescent COVID-19. In DNA form, the CDR3 reads TGTGCCAGCAGCCAAGTAGCGGGGAACACTGAAGCTTTCTTT. Amino acid sequence: CASSQVAGNTEAFF.